The clone carrying this T cell receptor beta chain was recorded a few times. Using immunoSEQ multiplex PCR, the repertoire was profiled, and TCRdb retains in-frame clones only, with some absent. Of over 2,000,000 clones in the sample, 93% were seen once. The CDR3 is 13 amino acids. The germline V gene has CDR1 GTSNPN and CDR2 SVGIG (reference sequence). Between the trimmed V and J ends, which lost 2 bases and 2 bases, there was a span of 7 bases. These data belong to a study of shared clonotypes between healthy human individuals. CD45RO-negative cells were positively selected for CCR7, leaving out terminally differentiated effector memory CD45RA+ cells.

What was sequenced was naive CD8+ T cells from PBMCs. The receptor was derived from a man aged 18 to 35 in good health. Some clones in this sample may be carry-over from other donors' samples. V usage is TRBV30 and J usage is TRBJ1-5; the D is unclear. The DNA for the CDR3 is TGTGCCTGGAGTTTTGACGGCAATCAGCCCCAGCATTTT. It codes for CAWSFDGNQPQHF.